The T cell receptor (beta chain) described here comes from a study of cytomegalovirus exposure and HLA in healthy donors. Study findings and constraints: Researchers reportedly found TCR beta sequences accurately predicted most subjects' HLA-A and HLA-B alleles. Analysis was performed later, and it showed HLA-associated TCR beta chains to be more clonally expanded than equally common others.

In regard to this clone: Its antigen is unknown.

The donors gave bone marrow, and they were healthy. PCR involved 60 Vbeta and 13 Jbeta primers. Method: immunoSEQ multiplex PCR; TCRdb's copy keeps in-frame clones and lacks some. The sample holds hundreds of thousands of clones, more than 65% seen once. Germline CDR1 is GTSNPN and CDR2 is SVGIG (reference sequence). Trimming stripped 3 bases from V and 4 bases from J, with 12 bases between. The CDR3 is 14 amino acids. V gene TRBV30 combines with J gene TRBJ2-2, with a tentative D call TRBD2 (6 bases). The sample consisted of PBMCs. This sequence originates from a man between 18 and 29 years old in good health and CMV-seronegative. CDR3 sequence: CAWRQRALTGELFF. CDR3 DNA sequence: TGTGCCTGGAGACAGCGGGCCCTCACCGGGGAGCTGTTTTTT.